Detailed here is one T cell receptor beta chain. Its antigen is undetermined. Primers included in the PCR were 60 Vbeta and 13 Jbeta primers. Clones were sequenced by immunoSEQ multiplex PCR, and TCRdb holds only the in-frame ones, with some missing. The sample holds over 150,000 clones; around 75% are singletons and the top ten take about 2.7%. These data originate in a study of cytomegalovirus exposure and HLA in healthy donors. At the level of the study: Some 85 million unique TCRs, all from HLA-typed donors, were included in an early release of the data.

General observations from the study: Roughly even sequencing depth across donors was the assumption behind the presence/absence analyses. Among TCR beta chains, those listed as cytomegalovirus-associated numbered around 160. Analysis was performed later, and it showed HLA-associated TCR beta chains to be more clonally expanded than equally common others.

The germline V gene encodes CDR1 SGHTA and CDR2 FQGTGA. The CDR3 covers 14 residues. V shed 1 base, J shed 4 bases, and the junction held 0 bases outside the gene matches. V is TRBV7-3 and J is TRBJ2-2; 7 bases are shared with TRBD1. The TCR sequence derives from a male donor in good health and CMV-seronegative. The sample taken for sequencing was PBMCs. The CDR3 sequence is CASSLNRGTGELFF. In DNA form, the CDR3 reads TGTGCCAGCAGCTTAAACAGGGGCACCGGGGAGCTGTTTTTT.